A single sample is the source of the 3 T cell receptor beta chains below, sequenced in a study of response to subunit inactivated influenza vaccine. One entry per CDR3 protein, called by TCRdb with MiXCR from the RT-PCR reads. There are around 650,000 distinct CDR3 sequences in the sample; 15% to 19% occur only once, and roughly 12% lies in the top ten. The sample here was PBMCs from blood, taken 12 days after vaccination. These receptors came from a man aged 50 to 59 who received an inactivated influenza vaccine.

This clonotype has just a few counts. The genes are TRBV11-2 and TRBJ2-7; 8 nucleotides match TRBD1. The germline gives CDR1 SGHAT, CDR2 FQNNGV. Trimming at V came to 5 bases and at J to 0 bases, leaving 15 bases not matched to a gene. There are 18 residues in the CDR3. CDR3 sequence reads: CASSRSVTGTGSSYEQYF. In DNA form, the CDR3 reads TGTGCCAGCAGCCGATCGGTTACCGGGACAGGTAGCTCCTACGAGCAGTACTTC.

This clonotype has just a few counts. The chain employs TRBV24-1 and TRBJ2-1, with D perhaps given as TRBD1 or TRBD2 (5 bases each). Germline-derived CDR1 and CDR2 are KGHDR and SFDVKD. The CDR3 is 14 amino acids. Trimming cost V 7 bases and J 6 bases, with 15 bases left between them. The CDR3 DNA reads TGTGCCACCAGAGGGACGGTGGGTACCAATGAGCAGTTCTTC. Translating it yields CATRGTVGTNEQFF.

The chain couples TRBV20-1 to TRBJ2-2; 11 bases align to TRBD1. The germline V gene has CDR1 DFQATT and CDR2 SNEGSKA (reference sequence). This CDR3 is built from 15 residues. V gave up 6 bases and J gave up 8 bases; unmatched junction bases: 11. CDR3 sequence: CSAQPGQGGGGELFF. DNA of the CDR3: TGCAGTGCCCAACCGGGACAGGGGGGAGGAGGGGAGCTGTTTTTT.